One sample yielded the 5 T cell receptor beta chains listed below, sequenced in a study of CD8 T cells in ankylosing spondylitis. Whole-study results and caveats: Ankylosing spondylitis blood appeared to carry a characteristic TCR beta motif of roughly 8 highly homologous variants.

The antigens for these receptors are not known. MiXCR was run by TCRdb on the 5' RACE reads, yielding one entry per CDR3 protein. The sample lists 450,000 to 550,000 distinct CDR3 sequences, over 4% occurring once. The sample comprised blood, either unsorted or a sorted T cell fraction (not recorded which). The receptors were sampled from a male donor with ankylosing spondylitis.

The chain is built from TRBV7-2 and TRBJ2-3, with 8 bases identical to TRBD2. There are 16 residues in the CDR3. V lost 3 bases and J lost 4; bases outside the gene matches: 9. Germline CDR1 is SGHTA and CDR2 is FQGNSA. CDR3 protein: CASSFSGTRGADTQYF. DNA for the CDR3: TGTGCCAGCAGCTTCTCCGGGACTAGGGGGGCAGATACGCAGTATTTT.

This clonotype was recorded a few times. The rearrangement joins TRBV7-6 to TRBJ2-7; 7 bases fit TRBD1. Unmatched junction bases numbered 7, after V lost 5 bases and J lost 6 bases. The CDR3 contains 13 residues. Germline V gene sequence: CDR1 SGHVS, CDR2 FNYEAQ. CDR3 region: CASSEGRDSEQYF. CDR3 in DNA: TGTGCCAGCAGCGAGGGCCGGGACAGCGAGCAGTACTTC.

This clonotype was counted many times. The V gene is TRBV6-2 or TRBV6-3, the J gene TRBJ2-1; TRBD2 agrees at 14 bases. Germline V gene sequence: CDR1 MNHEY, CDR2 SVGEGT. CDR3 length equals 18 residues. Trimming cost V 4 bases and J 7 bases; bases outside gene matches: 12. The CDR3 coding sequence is TGTGCCAGCAGTTTTTCTCCCCGACTAGCGGGGGGGAGGAATGAGCAGTTCTTC. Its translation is CASSFSPRLAGGRNEQFF.

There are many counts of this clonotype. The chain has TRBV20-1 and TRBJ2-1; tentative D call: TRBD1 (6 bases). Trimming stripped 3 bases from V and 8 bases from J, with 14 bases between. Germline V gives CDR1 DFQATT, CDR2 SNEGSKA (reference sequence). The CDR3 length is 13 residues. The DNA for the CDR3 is TGCAGTGCTAGCGCCACAGGGATCGATGAGCAGTTCTTC. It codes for CSASATGIDEQFF.

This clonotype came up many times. In DNA, the CDR3 is TGTGCCAGCAGGCCTACAGGGGCGAAAGGGGAAAAACTGTTTTTT. Amino acid sequence: CASRPTGAKGEKLFF. The chain couples TRBV28 to TRBJ1-4; 7 nucleotides agree with TRBD1. Germline V gene lookup returns CDR1 MDHEN and CDR2 SYDVKM. The V gene end was trimmed by 6 bases and the J gene end by 8 bases; junction bases not matched to a gene: 12. The CDR3 is 15 amino acids.